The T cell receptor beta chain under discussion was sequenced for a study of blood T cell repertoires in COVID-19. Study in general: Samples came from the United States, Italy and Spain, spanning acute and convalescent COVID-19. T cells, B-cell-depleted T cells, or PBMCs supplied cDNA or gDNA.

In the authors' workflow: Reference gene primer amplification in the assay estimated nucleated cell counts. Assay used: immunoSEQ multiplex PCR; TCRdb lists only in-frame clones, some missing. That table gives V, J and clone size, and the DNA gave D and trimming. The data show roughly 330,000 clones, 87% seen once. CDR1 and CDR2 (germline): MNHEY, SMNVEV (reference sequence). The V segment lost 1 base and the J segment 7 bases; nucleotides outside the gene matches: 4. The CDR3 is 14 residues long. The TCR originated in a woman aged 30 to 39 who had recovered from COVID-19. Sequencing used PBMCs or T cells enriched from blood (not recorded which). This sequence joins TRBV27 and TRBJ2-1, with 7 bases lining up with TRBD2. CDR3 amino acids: CASSLWQGGNEQFF. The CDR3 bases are TGTGCCAGCAGTTTATGGCAGGGAGGGAATGAGCAGTTCTTC.